What follows are 8 T cell receptor beta chains derived from one specimen sequenced in a study of OX40 agonist ivuxolimab in advanced cancers. Sequenced by immunoSEQ multiplex PCR; TCRdb stores in-frame clones only, minus some. This table holds about 83,000 clones, roughly 83% found once. The sequencing used CD4+ or CD8+ T cells sorted from blood, collected in a trial of the OX40 agonist ivuxolimab. The receptors were sampled from an adult with an advanced solid tumor such as melanoma, head and neck, liver or kidney cancer.

The J gene is TRBJ2-7, the V gene TRBV6-5, with 10 bases that match TRBD2. Trimming at V came to 5 bases and at J to 0 bases, leaving 1 base not matched to a gene. Germline V gives CDR1 MNHEY, CDR2 SVGAGI. This CDR3 spans 14 amino acids. CDR3 DNA: TGTGCCAGCAGTCCTAGCGGGGGCTCCTACGAGCAGTACTTC. It translates to CASSPSGGSYEQYF.

The rearrangement joins TRBV29-1 to TRBJ2-7, with 8 bases that match TRBD2. The CDR3 contains 14 residues. Trimming at V came to 4 bases and at J to 4 bases, leaving 9 bases not matched to a gene. The germline V gene has CDR1 SQVTM and CDR2 ANQGSEA. The CDR3 nucleotides read TGCAGCGTTGGTCCCCCGGCGGGAGGATACGAGCAGTACTTC. This gives the protein CSVGPPAGGYEQYF.

The J gene is TRBJ2-3, the V gene TRBV13; D unresolved. Germline V gene lookup returns CDR1 PRHDT and CDR2 FYEKMQ (reference sequence). The V end lost 3 bases, the J end lost 1 base, and 14 bases lay between the germline ends. There are 16 residues in the CDR3. In DNA, the CDR3 is TGTGCCAGCAGCTTTCACAGTGGGAAAGGCACAGATACGCAGTATTTT. Amino acids: CASSFHSGKGTDTQYF.

The rearrangement joins TRBV28 to TRBJ1-5; D is ambiguous. The CDR3 is 13 amino acids. The V gene's germline CDR1 is MDHEN and CDR2 SYDVKM. V gave up 4 bases and J gave up 11 bases, with 15 bases separating them. DNA for the CDR3: TGTGCCAGCAGTTATCAGAGGTCTGAGGCCCAGCATTTT. Its translation: CASSYQRSEAQHF. Full variable domain (rest looked up from reference TRBV28 and TRBJ1-5): DVKVTQSSRYLVKRTGEKVFLECVQDMDHENMFWYRQDPGLGLRLIYFSYDVKMKEKGDIPEGYSVSREKKERFSLILESASTNQTSMYLCASSYQRSEAQHFGDGTRLSIL.

J is TRBJ1-2 and V is TRBV5-4; 8 nucleotides align to TRBD1. CDR3 length: 15 residues. V lost 0 bases and J lost 4; bases outside the gene matches: 5. Germline V gene data show CDR1 as SGHNT and CDR2 as YYREEE (reference sequence). The CDR3 reads CASSLGAGGSYGYTF. The CDR3 DNA sequence: TGTGCCAGCAGCTTGGGGGCAGGGGGCAGCTATGGCTACACCTTC.

This chain uses TRBV29-1 with TRBJ1-2; weak D call: TRBD1 (6 bases). Germline lookup yields CDR1 SQVTM and CDR2 ANQGSEA. Trimming pared 3 bases from V and 2 bases from J, leaving 10 bases between. The CDR3 has 13 residues. Here the CDR3 DNA reads TGCAGCGTTGAGCGGCAGGGGAACTATGGCTACACCTTC. As protein: CSVERQGNYGYTF. The full variable domain, rest sourced from reference TRBV29-1 and TRBJ1-2, is SAVISQKPSRDICQRGTSLTIQCQVDSQVTMMFWYRQQPGQSLTLIATANQGSEATYESGFVIDKFPISRPNLTFSTLTVSNMSPEDSSIYLCSVERQGNYGYTFGSGTRLTVV.

This clone is a singleton in its sample. J is TRBJ1-3 and V is TRBV9, with no clear D. Trimming took 0 bases from V and 0 from J, leaving 10 bases between them. CDR1 and CDR2 from the germline V gene are SGDLS and YYNGEE. The CDR3 spans 16 residues. In DNA, the CDR3 is TGTGCCAGCAGCGTAGCAGGATACGACTCTGGAAACACCATATATTTT. Protein product: CASSVAGYDSGNTIYF.

The V call is TRBV7-9, the J call TRBJ1-1; D unclear. Trimming cost V 1 base and J 1 base, with 4 bases left between them. Per germline, CDR1 SEHNR and CDR2 FQNEAQ (reference sequence). This CDR3 is 13 amino acids long. The CDR3 DNA follows: TGTGCCAGCAGCTTAGACTCGAACACTGAAGCTTTCTTT. Protein: CASSLDSNTEAFF.